This is a list of T cell receptor beta chains from one sample in a study of T cells in Graves' hyperthyroidism and ophthalmopathy. TCRdb ran MiXCR on the multiplex PCR reads and lists one entry per CDR3 protein. The sample includes around 300,000 distinct CDR3 sequences, about 20% of them seen just once. Sequencing was done on a sample of blood. All receptors derive from a man aged 25 to 40 with Graves' ophthalmopathy. Each CDR3 is given without its conserved first and last residue.

v_call	j_call	cdr3_length	cdr3_aa
TRBV7-2	TRBJ2-7	11	ASSSGGAYEQY
TRBV28	TRBJ1-2	13	ASSFGTGGNYGYT
TRBV24-1	TRBJ2-3	13	AADWTPTSTDTQY
TRBV11-1	TRBJ2-1	13	ASSLDGGRRNEQF
TRBV20-1	TRBJ2-1	16	SARGPSGVPSSYNEQF
TRBV3-1	TRBJ2-1	13	ASSQRTTRGNEQF
TRBV28	TRBJ2-6	17	ASSFSGPPGSSGANVLT
TRBV29-1	TRBJ1-1	11	SVIQAPVFEAF
TRBV13	TRBJ2-2	14	ASSNRQGMNTGELF
TRBV20-1	TRBJ2-7	14	SASPPEGVGSYEQY
TRBV29-1	TRBJ1-4	12	SVEEQGGNEKLF
TRBV3-1	TRBJ2-7	12	ASSPRSGSYEQY
TRBV3-1	TRBJ2-1	11	ASSRDTGNEQF
TRBV12-3/TRBV12-4	TRBJ1-1	13	ASSIQGGPTAEAF
TRBV6-1	TRBJ1-2	14	ASTKGDRVFGSGYT
TRBV18	TRBJ2-2	14	ASSPQVTRGSGELF
TRBV5-1	TRBJ1-1	11	ASMAGTNTEAF
TRBV20-1	TRBJ1-5	12	SARKGQNYQPQH
TRBV7-3	TRBJ2-1	12	ASSPWATSNEQF
TRBV6-1	TRBJ1-2	10	ASMDGGYGYT
TRBV24-1	TRBJ2-1	15	ATSDGLAGSSYNEQF
TRBV6-1	TRBJ2-7	11	ASSRRDPYEQY
TRBV28	TRBJ1-1	16	ASTPLGIPTGENTEAF
TRBV11-3	TRBJ2-1	10	ASSLSLNEQF
TRBV5-1	TRBJ1-1	13	ASSLASGQKTEAF
TRBV12-3/TRBV12-4	TRBJ2-1	13	ASSSLARGGGGQF
TRBV2	TRBJ2-3	12	ANSQGSGTDTQY
TRBV5-1	TRBJ2-7	13	ASSGTHGQTDEQY
TRBV5-1	TRBJ2-5	12	ASSLKTRQETQY
TRBV19	TRBJ1-4	13	ASSITQGRDEKLF
TRBV11-2	TRBJ2-7	12	ASSLAGQRYEQY
TRBV2	TRBJ1-1	13	ASSGWLSPVTEAF
TRBV28	TRBJ2-3	12	ASSNPGSTDTQY
TRBV3-1	TRBJ1-1	12	ASSQDHSSTEAF
TRBV28	TRBJ2-1	12	ASSFQGARNEQF
TRBV7-3	TRBJ2-3	11	ASSLNVADTQY
TRBV7-9	TRBJ2-7	13	ASSFGPGLFYEQY
TRBV2	TRBJ2-7	12	ASSELTSVYEQY
TRBV7-9	TRBJ1-1	12	ASSQYQGTGEAF
TRBV10-3	TRBJ2-7	15	AISETPQTVSSYEQY
TRBV14	TRBJ2-5	11	ASSLGTVETQY
TRBV5-6	TRBJ2-7	14	ASSLEGQWGSYEQY
TRBV28	TRBJ1-5	14	ASSLEESYSNQPQH
TRBV11-1	TRBJ2-1	11	AGSARQGNEQF
TRBV5-5	TRBJ2-7	15	ASSTKNPSDSSYEQY
TRBV6-1	TRBJ2-3	11	ASSLSSTDTQY